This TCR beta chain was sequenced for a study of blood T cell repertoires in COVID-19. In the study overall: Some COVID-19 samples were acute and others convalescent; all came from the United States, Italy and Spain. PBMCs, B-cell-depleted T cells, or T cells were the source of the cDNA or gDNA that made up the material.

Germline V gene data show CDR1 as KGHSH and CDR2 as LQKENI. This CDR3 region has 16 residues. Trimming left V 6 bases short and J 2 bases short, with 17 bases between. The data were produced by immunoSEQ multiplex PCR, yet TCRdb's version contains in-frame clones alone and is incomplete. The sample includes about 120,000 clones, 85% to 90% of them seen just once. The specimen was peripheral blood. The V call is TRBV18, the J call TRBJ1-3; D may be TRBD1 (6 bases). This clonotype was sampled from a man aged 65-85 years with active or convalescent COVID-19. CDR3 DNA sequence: TGTGCCAGCTCCTTACTTACAGGGATGACTGGAAACACCATATATTTT. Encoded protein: CASSLLTGMTGNTIYF. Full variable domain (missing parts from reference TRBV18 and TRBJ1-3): NAGVMQNPRHLVRRRGQEARLRCSPMKGHSHVYWYRQLPEEGLKFMVYLQKENIIDESGMPKERFSAEFPKEGPSILRIQQVVRGDSAAYFCASSLLTGMTGNTIYFGEGSWLTVV.